Presented here are 27 T cell receptor beta chains from one specimen sequenced in a study of radiotherapy plus CTLA-4 blockade in lung cancer. TCRdb's table, derived via immunoSEQ multiplex PCR, lists solely in-frame clones and lacks some. The sample has roughly 39,000 clones, over 70% seen once. This specimen was peripheral blood, taken from a patient treated with radiotherapy plus ipilimumab. The source of these receptors is a human donor with non-small cell lung cancer who had stable disease on radiotherapy plus ipilimumab.

This sequence joins TRBV15 and TRBJ1-1; D remains unclear. There are 14 residues in the CDR3. Germline V gene data show CDR1 as LNHNV and CDR2 as YYDKDF (reference sequence). Trimming shortened V by 0 bases and J by 4 bases, and 9 bases separated the two germline ends. The CDR3 coding sequence is TGTGCCACCAGCAGAGATTTTGCCGGCACTGAAGCTTTCTTT. It codes for CATSRDFAGTEAFF.

CDR3 nucleotide sequence: TGTGCCAGCAGTACACGGACAGGGGCGAACACTGAAGCTTTCTTT. It is translated as CASSTRTGANTEAFF. The chain couples TRBV6-1 to TRBJ1-1, with 9 bases aligning to TRBD1. V trimming: 5 bases; J trimming: 1 base; junction bases outside the gene matches: 5. CDR3 length equals 15 residues. CDR1 and CDR2 (germline): MNHNS, SASEGT.

V is TRBV13 and J is TRBJ1-2; TRBD1 matches 11 bases. With V trimmed by 5 bases and J by 5 bases, 10 bases remained unmatched. This CDR3 has 16 amino acids. CDR1 is PRHDT, CDR2 FYEKMQ, per germline (reference sequence). CDR3 nucleotide sequence: TGTGCCAGCAGCCTTGGAGGACAGGGGGCATTGTATGGCTACACCTTC. Translation gives CASSLGGQGALYGYTF.

The V call is TRBV6-5, the J call TRBJ1-2, with D perhaps TRBD1 (5 bases). Deletions cut 2 bases from V and 8 bases from J, with 9 bases between. Germline CDR1 reads MNHEY; CDR2 reads SVGAGI. CDR3 length: 12 amino acids. CDR3 sequence (DNA): TGTGCCAGCAGTTACGAGGGGCTCGGCTACACCTTC. It yields the protein CASSYEGLGYTF.

The sample holds one count of this clone. Its ends do not fully match the called genes, so a read error is possible. The V call is TRBV13, the J call TRBJ1-4, with 7 bases fitting TRBD1. The CDR3 spans 15 residues. In germline, CDR1 is PRHDT, CDR2 FYEKMQ (reference sequence). CDR3 bases: TGTGCCAGCAGCGTATTGACAGGGTCTAAGGAAAAACTGTTTTTT. It yields the protein CASSVLTGSKEKLFF.

The V call is TRBV10-1, the J call TRBJ1-1, with D perhaps matching TRBD1 (5 bases). This CDR3 region has 16 residues. The ends were cut back, 3 bases at V and 5 bases at J, with 19 bases in the middle. Germline assignment: CDR1 WNHNN and CDR2 SYGVQD (reference sequence). In DNA, the CDR3 is TGCGCCAGCAGTGACTCCGTATTTGGGGGTGGAACTGAAGCTTTCTTT. Translated: CASSDSVFGGGTEAFF.

The V and J genes are TRBV9 and TRBJ1-2, with no clear D. CDR3 size: 15 residues. V dropped 0 bases and J dropped 4 bases, with 13 bases sitting between them. Germline V gene lookup returns CDR1 SGDLS and CDR2 YYNGEE. The DNA of the CDR3 is TGTGCCAGCAGCGTAGACGGCCTTACACGCTATGGCTACACCTTC. Its protein product is CASSVDGLTRYGYTF.

This chain connects TRBV10-3 to TRBJ1-1; D not certain. The CDR3 extends over 12 amino acids. The germline gives CDR1 ENHRY, CDR2 SYGVKD. The V gene lost 10 bases and the J gene lost 9 bases, with 18 bases spanning the gap. CDR3 amino acids: CATGNPGSQAFF. The CDR3 coding sequence is TGTGCCACCGGGAACCCCGGGAGTCAAGCTTTCTTT.

In nucleotides, the CDR3 is TGTGCCAGCAGCCTGACGGGACTCGGGGGGGAGACCCAGTACTTC. Its translation: CASSLTGLGGETQYF. This chain joins TRBV7-2 and TRBJ2-5; 7 bases are shared with TRBD2. V was pared by 5 bases and J by 5 bases, with 11 bases of the junction left unmatched. This CDR3 is 15 amino acids long. Germline lookup yields CDR1 SGHTA and CDR2 FQGNSA.

CDR3 bases: TGTGCCAGCAGCTTAGTCAGGCAGGACCCTGAAGCTTTCTTT. This codes for CASSLVRQDPEAFF. The rearrangement uses TRBV7-2 and TRBJ1-1; D is unclear. Looked up from germline, CDR1 is SGHTA and CDR2 is FQGNSA. The germline V and J ends were trimmed by 1 base and 6 bases, with 12 bases remaining between them. CDR3 size: 14 residues.

CDR3 residues: CASSLQGGQETQYF. CDR3 DNA sequence: TGCGCCAGCAGCTTACAGGGGGGACAAGAGACCCAGTACTTC. This sequence joins TRBV5-1 and TRBJ2-5; 8 bases align to TRBD1. V shed 2 bases, J shed 2 bases, and the junction held 2 bases outside the gene matches. This CDR3 has 14 amino acids. CDR1 and CDR2 (germline): SGHRS, YFSETQ.

The chain has TRBV7-2 and TRBJ1-1, with TRBD1 matching over 8 bases. The ends lost 5 bases at V and 5 bases at J; junction bases unmatched: 10. Germline lookup yields CDR1 SGHTA and CDR2 FQGNSA. This CDR3 is 15 amino acids long. The CDR3 region is CASSQQGGAGTEAFF. The CDR3 DNA is TGTGCCAGCAGCCAACAGGGGGGGGCGGGGACTGAAGCTTTCTTT. The full variable domain, its missing parts supplied by reference TRBV7-2 and TRBJ1-1, is GAGVSQSPSNKVTEKGKDVELRCDPISGHTALYWYRQSLGQGLEFLIYFQGNSAPDKSGLPSDRFSAERTGGSVSTLTIQRTQQEDSAVYLCASSQQGGAGTEAFFGQGTRLTVV.

The chain carries TRBV6-1 and TRBJ2-5; 8 bases match TRBD1. CDR1 MNHNS and CDR2 SASEGT come from the germline V gene. CDR3 length: 15 amino acids. The J segment lost 2 bases and the V segment lost 4 bases, leaving 6 bases of the junction unmatched. The CDR3 spells CASSGRDRIQETQYF. Here the CDR3 DNA reads TGTGCCAGCAGTGGCCGGGACAGGATACAAGAGACCCAGTACTTC.

This sequence joins TRBV14 and TRBJ1-1; perhaps TRBD1 as D (5 bases). In germline, CDR1 is SGHDN, CDR2 FVKESK. This CDR3 is built from 18 residues. Trimming removed 1 base at V and 5 bases at J, with 23 bases between. CDR3 region: CASSQGGLGGGLRTEAFF. The DNA of the CDR3 is TGTGCCAGCAGCCAAGGCGGCCTCGGCGGGGGGTTGAGGACTGAAGCTTTCTTT.

This rearrangement joins TRBV18 to TRBJ2-7; TRBD1 is a possible D gene (5 bases). CDR1 and CDR2 from the germline V gene are KGHSH and LQKENI. Trimming removed 3 bases from V and 2 bases from J, with 14 bases in between. This CDR3 contains 15 residues. The CDR3 sequence is CASSPGQGQTYEQYV. The CDR3 coding sequence is TGTGCCAGCTCACCGGGGCAGGGCCAAACCTACGAGCAGTACGTC.

V is TRBV2 and J is TRBJ2-1; 8 bases fit TRBD1. J gave up 15 bases and V 6 bases, and 16 bases lay outside the gene matches. This CDR3 spans 14 amino acids. Germline CDR1 and CDR2: SNHLY and FYNNEI. The CDR3 protein is CASSPSGRRTGMFF. The CDR3 DNA reads as TGTGCCAGCAGCCCAAGCGGGCGTCGGACAGGGATGTTCTTC.

The chain carries TRBV28 and TRBJ2-5, with D possibly being TRBD1 (5 bases). Germline lookup yields CDR1 MDHEN and CDR2 SYDVKM. CDR3 length equals 14 residues. The V end lost 5 bases, the J end lost 1 base, and 11 bases lay between the germline ends. In DNA form, the CDR3 reads TGTGCCAGCAGTGTCACCAGGGCCCAAGAGACCCAGTACTTC. Protein product: CASSVTRAQETQYF. Combining the CDR3 with reference TRBV28 and TRBJ2-5 gives the whole variable domain DVKVTQSSRYLVKRTGEKVFLECVQDMDHENMFWYRQDPGLGLRLIYFSYDVKMKEKGDIPEGYSVSREKKERFSLILESASTNQTSMYLCASSVTRAQETQYFGPGTRLLVL.

The rearrangement uses TRBV10-2 and TRBJ1-6; a weak D match, TRBD1 (5 bases). With 2 bases removed from V and 6 bases from J, the gap between germline ends came to 8 bases. CDR1 and CDR2 (germline): WSHSY, SAAADI. This CDR3 region has 14 residues. The CDR3 DNA sequence: TGCGCCAGCAGTGAGCAGGGAATTAATTCACCCCTCCACTTT. Protein: CASSEQGINSPLHF.

As DNA, the CDR3 is TGTGCCAGCAGCTTGTCTTCAGGTAGCTATGGCTACACCTTC. This sequence encodes CASSLSSGSYGYTF. The V call is TRBV5-6, the J call TRBJ1-2, with D unresolved. The CDR3 is 14 residues long. V was trimmed by 1 base and J by 4 bases, leaving 11 bases between them. Germline CDR1 and CDR2: SGHDT and YYEEEE.

The chain recombines TRBV6-6 with TRBJ1-2; no definite D call. Trimming stripped 2 bases from V and 5 bases from J, with 15 bases between. This CDR3 comprises 15 residues. Germline V gene lookup returns CDR1 MNHNY and CDR2 SVGAGI (reference sequence). CDR3 sequence (DNA): TGTGCCAGCAGTTACGGTGGTGGTAAGCAGTATGGCTACACCTTC. As protein: CASSYGGGKQYGYTF.

The chain uses TRBV5-1 and TRBJ2-7, with 9 bases lining up with TRBD1. The CDR3 sequence is 14 residues long. The V and J ends lost 0 bases and 6 bases, in that order; junction bases with no gene match: 4. The germline V gene has CDR1 SGHRS and CDR2 YFSETQ. As DNA, the CDR3 is TGCGCCAGCAGCTTGGGGACAGGGGTGGGCGAGCAGTACTTC. Its protein is CASSLGTGVGEQYF.

This rearrangement joins TRBV5-1 to TRBJ2-3; D ambiguous. Trimming removed 1 base at V and 0 bases at J, with 6 bases between. The CDR3 has 14 amino acids. Germline V gene sequence: CDR1 SGHRS, CDR2 YFSETQ. For the CDR3, the DNA is TGCGCCAGCAGCTTGCTAGGAAGCACAGATACGCAGTATTTT. This gives the protein CASSLLGSTDTQYF.

V gene TRBV18 combines with J gene TRBJ1-1; D remains unclear. The length of the CDR3 is 14 residues. Trimming stripped 2 bases from V and 1 base from J, with 8 bases between. Germline CDR1 is KGHSH and CDR2 is LQKENI. Here the CDR3 DNA reads TGTGCCAGCTCACCAATCGACAAGAACACTGAAGCTTTCTTT. This sequence encodes CASSPIDKNTEAFF.

This clone was observed once. The V and J genes are TRBV9 and TRBJ1-2, with 12 bases lining up with TRBD1. The CDR3 is 16 residues long. Germline lookup yields CDR1 SGDLS and CDR2 YYNGEE. Trimming removed 3 bases from V and 8 bases from J; junction bases left unmatched: 11. The CDR3, as DNA: TGTGCCAGCAGCGCCGGTGGGACAGGGGGCTTAGGGGGCTACACCTTC. This gives the protein CASSAGGTGGLGGYTF.

The genes are TRBV6-6 and TRBJ1-1; D uncertain. Trimming removed 8 bases from V and 4 bases from J, with 5 bases in between. Germline CDR1 reads MNHNY; CDR2 reads SVGAGI (reference sequence). This CDR3 spans 10 amino acids. CDR3 coding DNA: TGTGCCAGCGGTGGCACTGAAGCTTTCTTT. Encoded protein: CASGGTEAFF.

The chain uses TRBV5-1 and TRBJ2-5, with 7 bases aligning to TRBD2. Looked up from germline, CDR1 is SGHRS and CDR2 is YFSETQ. The CDR3 covers 14 residues. Germline trimming cut 0 bases from V and 5 bases from J; bases unmatched to any gene: 4. CDR3 in DNA: TGCGCCAGCAGCTTGGTTGACGGGGGGGAGACCCAGTACTTC. Translation gives CASSLVDGGETQYF.

J is TRBJ2-7 and V is TRBV11-2, with TRBD1 identical over 9 bases. Germline V lookup: CDR1 SGHAT, CDR2 FQNNGV. The CDR3 has 14 amino acids. Germline trimming cut 3 bases from V and 1 base from J; bases unmatched to any gene: 1. CDR3 coding DNA: TGTGCCAGCAGCTTCGGACAGGGGTCCTACGAGCAGTACTTC. Its protein product is CASSFGQGSYEQYF.